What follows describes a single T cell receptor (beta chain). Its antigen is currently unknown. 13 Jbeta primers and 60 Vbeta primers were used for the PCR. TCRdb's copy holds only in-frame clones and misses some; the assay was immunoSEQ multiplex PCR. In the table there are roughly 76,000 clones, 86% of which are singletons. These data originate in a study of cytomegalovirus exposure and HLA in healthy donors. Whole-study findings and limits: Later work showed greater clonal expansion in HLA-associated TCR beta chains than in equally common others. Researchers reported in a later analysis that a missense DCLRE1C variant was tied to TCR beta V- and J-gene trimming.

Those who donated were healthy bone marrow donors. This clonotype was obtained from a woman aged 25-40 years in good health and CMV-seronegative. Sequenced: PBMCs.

The CDR3: CASSSAGTGAHEQYF. The CDR3 nucleotides are TGTGCCAGCAGCTCTGCCGGGACAGGGGCCCACGAGCAGTACTTC. V gene TRBV13 combines with J gene TRBJ2-7; 10 bases match TRBD1. Unmatched junction bases numbered 8, after V lost 4 bases and J lost 5 bases. Per the germline V gene, CDR1 is PRHDT and CDR2 is FYEKMQ (reference sequence). The CDR3 totals 15 residues. The full variable domain, rest sourced from reference TRBV13 and TRBJ2-7, is AAGVIQSPRHLIKEKRETATLKCYPIPRHDTVYWYQQGPGQDPQFLISFYEKMQSDKGSIPDRFSAQQFSDYHSELNMSSLELGDSALYFCASSSAGTGAHEQYFGPGTRLTVT.